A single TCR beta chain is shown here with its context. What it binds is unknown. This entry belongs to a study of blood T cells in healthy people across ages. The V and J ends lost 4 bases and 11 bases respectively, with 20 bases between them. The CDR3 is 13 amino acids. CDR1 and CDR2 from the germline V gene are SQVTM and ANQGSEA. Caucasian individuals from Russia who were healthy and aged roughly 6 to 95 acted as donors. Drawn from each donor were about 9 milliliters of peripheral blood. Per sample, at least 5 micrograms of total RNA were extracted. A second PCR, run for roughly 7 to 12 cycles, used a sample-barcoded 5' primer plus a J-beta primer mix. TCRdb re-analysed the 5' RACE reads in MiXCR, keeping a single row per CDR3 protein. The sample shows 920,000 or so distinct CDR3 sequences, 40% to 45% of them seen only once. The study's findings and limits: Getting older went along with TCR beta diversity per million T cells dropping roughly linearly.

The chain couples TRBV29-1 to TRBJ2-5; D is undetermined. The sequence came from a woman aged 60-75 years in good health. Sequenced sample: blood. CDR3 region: CSVVSATYNEQYF. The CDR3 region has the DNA TGCAGCGTTGTGTCGGCGACCTACAATGAGCAGTACTTC.